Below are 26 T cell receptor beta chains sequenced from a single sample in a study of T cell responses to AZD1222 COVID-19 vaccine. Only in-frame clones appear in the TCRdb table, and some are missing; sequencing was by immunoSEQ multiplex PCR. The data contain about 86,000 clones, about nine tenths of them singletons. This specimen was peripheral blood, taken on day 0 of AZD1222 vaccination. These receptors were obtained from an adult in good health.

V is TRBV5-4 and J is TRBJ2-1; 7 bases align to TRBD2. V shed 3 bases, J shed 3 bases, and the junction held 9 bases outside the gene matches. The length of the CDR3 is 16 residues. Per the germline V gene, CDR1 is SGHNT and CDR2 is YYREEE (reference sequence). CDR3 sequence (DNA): TGTGCCAGCAGCTCCGCCACTAGCGTAGGCTACAATGAGCAGTTCTTC. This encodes CASSSATSVGYNEQFF.

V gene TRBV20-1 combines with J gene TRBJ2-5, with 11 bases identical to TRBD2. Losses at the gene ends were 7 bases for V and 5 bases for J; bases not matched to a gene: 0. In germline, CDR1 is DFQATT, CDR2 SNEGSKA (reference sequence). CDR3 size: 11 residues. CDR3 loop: CSGTSGETQYF. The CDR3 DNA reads TGCAGTGGGACTAGCGGGGAGACCCAGTACTTC.

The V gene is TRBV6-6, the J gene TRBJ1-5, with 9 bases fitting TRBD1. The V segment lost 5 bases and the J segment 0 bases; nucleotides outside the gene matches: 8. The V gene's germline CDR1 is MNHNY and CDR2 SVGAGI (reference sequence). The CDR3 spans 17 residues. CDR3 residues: CASSLGQGTNSNQPQHF. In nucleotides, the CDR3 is TGTGCCAGCAGTCTCGGACAGGGGACAAATAGCAATCAGCCCCAGCATTTT.

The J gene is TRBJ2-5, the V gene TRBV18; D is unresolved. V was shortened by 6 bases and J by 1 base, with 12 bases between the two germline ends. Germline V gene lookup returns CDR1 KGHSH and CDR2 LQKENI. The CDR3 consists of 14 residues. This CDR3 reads CASSLSGSQETQYF. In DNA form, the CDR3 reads TGTGCCAGCTCCCTTAGTGGGTCCCAAGAGACCCAGTACTTC. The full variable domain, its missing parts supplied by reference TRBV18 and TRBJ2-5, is NAGVMQNPRHLVRRRGQEARLRCSPMKGHSHVYWYRQLPEEGLKFMVYLQKENIIDESGMPKERFSAEFPKEGPSILRIQQVVRGDSAAYFCASSLSGSQETQYFGPGTRLLVL.

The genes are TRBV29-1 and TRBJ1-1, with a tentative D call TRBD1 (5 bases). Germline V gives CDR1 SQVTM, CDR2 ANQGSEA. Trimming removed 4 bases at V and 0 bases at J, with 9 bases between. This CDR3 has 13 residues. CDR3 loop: CSVAHRMNTEAFF. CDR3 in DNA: TGCAGCGTTGCCCACAGGATGAACACTGAAGCTTTCTTT. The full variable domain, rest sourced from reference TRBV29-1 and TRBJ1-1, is SAVISQKPSRDICQRGTSLTIQCQVDSQVTMMFWYRQQPGQSLTLIATANQGSEATYESGFVIDKFPISRPNLTFSTLTVSNMSPEDSSIYLCSVAHRMNTEAFFGQGTRLTVV.

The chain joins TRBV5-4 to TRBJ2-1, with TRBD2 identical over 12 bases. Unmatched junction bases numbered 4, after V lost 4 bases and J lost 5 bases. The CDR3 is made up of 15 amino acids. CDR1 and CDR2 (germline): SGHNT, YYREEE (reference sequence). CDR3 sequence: CASSQTSGGHNEQFF. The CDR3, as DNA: TGTGCCAGCAGCCAGACTAGCGGGGGCCACAATGAGCAGTTCTTC.

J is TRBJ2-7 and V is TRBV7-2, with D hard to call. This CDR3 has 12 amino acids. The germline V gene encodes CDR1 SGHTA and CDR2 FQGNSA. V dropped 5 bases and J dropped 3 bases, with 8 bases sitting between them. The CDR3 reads CASSLHNYEQYF. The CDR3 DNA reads TGTGCCAGCAGCCTACACAACTACGAGCAGTACTTC. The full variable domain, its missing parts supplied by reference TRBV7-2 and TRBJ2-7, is GAGVSQSPSNKVTEKGKDVELRCDPISGHTALYWYRQSLGQGLEFLIYFQGNSAPDKSGLPSDRFSAERTGGSVSTLTIQRTQQEDSAVYLCASSLHNYEQYFGPGTRLTVT.

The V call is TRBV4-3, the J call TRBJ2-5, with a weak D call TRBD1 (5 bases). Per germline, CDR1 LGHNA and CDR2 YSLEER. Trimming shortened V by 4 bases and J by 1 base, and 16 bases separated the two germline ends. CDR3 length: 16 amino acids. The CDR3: CASSPSGALIQETQYF. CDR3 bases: TGCGCCAGCAGCCCGAGTGGGGCCCTAATCCAAGAGACCCAGTACTTC.

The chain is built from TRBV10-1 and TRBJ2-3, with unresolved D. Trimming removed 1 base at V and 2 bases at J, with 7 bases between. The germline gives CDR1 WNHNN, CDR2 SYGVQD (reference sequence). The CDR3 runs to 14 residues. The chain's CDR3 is CASSEWQFTDTQYF. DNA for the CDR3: TGCGCCAGCAGTGAGTGGCAGTTCACAGATACGCAGTATTTT.

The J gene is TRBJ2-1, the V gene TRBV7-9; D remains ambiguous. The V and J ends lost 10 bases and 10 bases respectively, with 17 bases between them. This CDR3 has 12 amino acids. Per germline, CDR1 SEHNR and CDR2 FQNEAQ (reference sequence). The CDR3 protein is CATPAAALEQFF. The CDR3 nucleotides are TGTGCCACGCCTGCGGCAGCATTGGAGCAGTTCTTC.

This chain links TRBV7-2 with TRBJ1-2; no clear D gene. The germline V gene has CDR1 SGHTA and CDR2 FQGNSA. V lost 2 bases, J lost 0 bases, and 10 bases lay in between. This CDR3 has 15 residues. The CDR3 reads CASSLQQTANYGYTF. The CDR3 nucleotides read TGTGCCAGCAGCTTACAGCAGACTGCTAACTATGGCTACACCTTC.

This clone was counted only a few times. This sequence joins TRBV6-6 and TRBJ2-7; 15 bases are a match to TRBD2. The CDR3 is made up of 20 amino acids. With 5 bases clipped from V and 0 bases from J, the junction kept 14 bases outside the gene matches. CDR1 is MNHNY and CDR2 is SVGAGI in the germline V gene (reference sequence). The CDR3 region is CASSLHSPGLAGGPSYEQYF. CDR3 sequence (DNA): TGTGCCAGCAGTCTGCATAGTCCCGGACTAGCGGGAGGGCCCTCCTACGAGCAGTACTTC.

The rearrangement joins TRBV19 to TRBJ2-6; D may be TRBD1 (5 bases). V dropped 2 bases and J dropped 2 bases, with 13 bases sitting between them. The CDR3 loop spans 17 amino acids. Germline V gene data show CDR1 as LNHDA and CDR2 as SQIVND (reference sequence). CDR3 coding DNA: TGTGCCAGTAGTATATCTGGGGCTACTACTGGGGCCAACGTCCTGACTTTC. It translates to CASSISGATTGANVLTF.

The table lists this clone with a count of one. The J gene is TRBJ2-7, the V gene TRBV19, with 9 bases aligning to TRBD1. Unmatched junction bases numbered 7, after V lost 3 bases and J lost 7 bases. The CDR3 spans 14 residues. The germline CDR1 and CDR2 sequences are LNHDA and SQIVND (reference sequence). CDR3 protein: CASSMGTGKREQYF. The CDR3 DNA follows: TGTGCCAGTAGTATGGGGACAGGGAAGCGGGAGCAGTACTTC.

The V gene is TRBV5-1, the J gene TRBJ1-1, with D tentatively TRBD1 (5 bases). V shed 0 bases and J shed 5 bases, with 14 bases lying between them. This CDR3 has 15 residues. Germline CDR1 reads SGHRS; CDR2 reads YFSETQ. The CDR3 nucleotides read TGCGCCAGCAGCTTGGGGGCTGGGGCGGGAACTGAAGCTTTCTTT. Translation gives CASSLGAGAGTEAFF.

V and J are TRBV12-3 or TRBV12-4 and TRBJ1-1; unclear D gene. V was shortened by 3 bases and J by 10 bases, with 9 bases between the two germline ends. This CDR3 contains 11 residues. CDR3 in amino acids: CASSFGVGAFF. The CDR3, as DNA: TGTGCCAGCAGTTTTGGGGTTGGAGCTTTCTTT.

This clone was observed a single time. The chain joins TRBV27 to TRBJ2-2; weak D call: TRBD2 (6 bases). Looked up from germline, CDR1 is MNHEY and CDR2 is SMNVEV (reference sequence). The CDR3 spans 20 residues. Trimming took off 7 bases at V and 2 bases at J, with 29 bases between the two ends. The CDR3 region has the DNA TGTGCCAGCAAGTTTAGGCACCGGGACTCCTGGGGGACCAACACCGGGGAGCTGTTTTTT. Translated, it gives CASKFRHRDSWGTNTGELFF.

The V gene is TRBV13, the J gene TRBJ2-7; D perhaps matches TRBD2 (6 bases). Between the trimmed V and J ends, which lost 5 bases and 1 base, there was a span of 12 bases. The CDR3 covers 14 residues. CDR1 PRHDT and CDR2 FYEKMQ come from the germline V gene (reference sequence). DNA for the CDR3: TGTGCCAGCAGCCTGAGCGGGTCTTCCTACGAGCAGTACTTC. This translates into CASSLSGSSYEQYF.

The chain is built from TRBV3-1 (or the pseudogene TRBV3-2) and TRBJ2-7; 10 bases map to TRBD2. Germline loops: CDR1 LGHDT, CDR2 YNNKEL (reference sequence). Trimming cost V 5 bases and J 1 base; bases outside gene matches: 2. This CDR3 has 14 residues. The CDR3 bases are TGTGCCAGCAGCTTAGCGGGAGGATCCTACGAGCAGTACTTC. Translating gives CASSLAGGSYEQYF.

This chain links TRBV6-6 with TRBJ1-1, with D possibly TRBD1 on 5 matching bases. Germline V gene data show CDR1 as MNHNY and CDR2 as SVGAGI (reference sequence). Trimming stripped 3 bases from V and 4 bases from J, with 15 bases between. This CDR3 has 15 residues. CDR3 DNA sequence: TGTGCCAGCAGTTATTCGGGGACGGGCGTCACTGAAGCTTTCTTT. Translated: CASSYSGTGVTEAFF.

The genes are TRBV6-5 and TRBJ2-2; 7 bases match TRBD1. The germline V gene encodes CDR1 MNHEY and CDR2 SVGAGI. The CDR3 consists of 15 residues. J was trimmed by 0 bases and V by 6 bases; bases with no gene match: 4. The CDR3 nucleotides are TGTGCCAGCAGGGTGGACAGGTCGAACACCGGGGAGCTGTTTTTT. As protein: CASRVDRSNTGELFF.

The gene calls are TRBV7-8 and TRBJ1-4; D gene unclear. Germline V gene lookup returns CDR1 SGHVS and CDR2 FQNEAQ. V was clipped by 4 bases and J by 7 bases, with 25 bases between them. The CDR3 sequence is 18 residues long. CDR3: CASSSSLYPNMVGEKLFF. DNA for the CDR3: TGTGCCAGCAGCTCGTCACTGTACCCCAATATGGTGGGTGAAAAACTGTTTTTT.

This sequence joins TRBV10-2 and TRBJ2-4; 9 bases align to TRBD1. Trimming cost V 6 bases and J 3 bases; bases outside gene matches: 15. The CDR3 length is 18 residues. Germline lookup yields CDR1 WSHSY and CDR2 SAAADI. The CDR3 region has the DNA TGCGCCAGCAGCGAGAGATCTTCTGGACAGGGGCTCAAAAACATTCAGTACTTC. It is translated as CASSERSSGQGLKNIQYF.

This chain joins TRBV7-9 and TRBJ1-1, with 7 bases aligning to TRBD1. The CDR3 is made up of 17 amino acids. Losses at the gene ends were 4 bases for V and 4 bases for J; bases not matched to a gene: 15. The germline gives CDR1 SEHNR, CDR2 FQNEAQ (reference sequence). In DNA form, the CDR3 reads TGTGCCAGCAGCTCCCCGAGCCGTCTAGGGGGCGGCACTGAAGCTTTCTTT. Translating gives CASSSPSRLGGGTEAFF. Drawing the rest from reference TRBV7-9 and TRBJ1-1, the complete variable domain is DTGVSQNPRHKITKRGQNVTFRCDPISEHNRLYWYRQTLGQGPEFLTYFQNEAQLEKSRLLSDRFSAERPKGSFSTLEIQRTEQGDSAMYLCASSSPSRLGGGTEAFFGQGTRLTVV.

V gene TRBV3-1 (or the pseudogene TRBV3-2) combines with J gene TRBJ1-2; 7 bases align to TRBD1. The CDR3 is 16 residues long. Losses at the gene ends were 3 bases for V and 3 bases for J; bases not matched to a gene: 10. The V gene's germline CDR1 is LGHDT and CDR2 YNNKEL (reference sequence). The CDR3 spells CASSQAQGGGHYGYTF. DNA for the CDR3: TGTGCCAGCAGCCAGGCCCAGGGGGGTGGTCACTATGGCTACACCTTC.

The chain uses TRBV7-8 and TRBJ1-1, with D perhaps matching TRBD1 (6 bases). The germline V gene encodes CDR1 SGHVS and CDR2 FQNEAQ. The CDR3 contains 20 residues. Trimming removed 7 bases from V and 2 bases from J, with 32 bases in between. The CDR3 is CASTPRVRGVLLSVNTEAFF. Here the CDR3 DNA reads TGTGCCAGCACCCCCCGAGTAAGGGGGGTGTTGTTATCAGTAAACACTGAAGCTTTCTTT.